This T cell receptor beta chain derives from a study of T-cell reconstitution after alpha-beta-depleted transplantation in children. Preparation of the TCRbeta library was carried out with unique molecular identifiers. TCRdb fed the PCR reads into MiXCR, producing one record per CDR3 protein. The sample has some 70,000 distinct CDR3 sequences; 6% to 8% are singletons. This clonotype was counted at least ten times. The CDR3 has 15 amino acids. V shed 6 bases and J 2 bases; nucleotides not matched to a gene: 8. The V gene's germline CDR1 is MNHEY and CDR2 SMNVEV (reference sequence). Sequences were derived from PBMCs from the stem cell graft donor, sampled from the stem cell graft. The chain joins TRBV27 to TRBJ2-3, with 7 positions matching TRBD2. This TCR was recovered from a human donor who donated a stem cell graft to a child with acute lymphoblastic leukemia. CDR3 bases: TGTGCCAGCAGGCCTAGAGCGGGGCTCACAGATACGCAGTATTTT. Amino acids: CASRPRAGLTDTQYF.